Listed here are 13 T cell receptor beta chains from one sample, sequenced in a study of shared clonotypes between healthy human individuals. TCRdb's copy holds only in-frame clones and misses some; the assay was immunoSEQ multiplex PCR. The table has some 200,000 clones, over 50% seen once. Sequencing was carried out using memory CD4+ T cells sorted from blood. The sample's subset: CD45RA-negative fraction. Receptors originate from a man aged 25 to 40 in good health.

The V call is TRBV6-5, the J call TRBJ2-7; D not resolved. This CDR3 is 11 amino acids long. Between the trimmed V and J ends, which lost 4 bases and 2 bases, there was a span of 3 bases. Germline V lookup: CDR1 MNHEY, CDR2 SVGAGI. The CDR3 sequence: CASSSTYEQYF. In DNA form, the CDR3 reads TGTGCCAGCAGTTCTACCTACGAGCAGTACTTC.

CDR3 region: CASSLDPDYNEQFF. In DNA form, the CDR3 reads TGCGCCAGCAGCTTGGATCCGGACTACAATGAGCAGTTCTTC. The chain has TRBV5-1 and TRBJ2-1; D is unresolved. The CDR3 spans 14 residues. Trimming stripped 0 bases from V and 3 bases from J, with 7 bases between. Germline assignment: CDR1 SGHRS and CDR2 YFSETQ.

The CDR3 nucleotides are TGTGCCAGCAGTTCCTCAGGGGGCGCGAGGACTGAAGCTTTCTTT. As protein: CASSSSGGARTEAFF. This chain uses TRBV28 with TRBJ1-1; 8 bases are a match to TRBD1. In germline, CDR1 is MDHEN, CDR2 SYDVKM. V lost 4 bases and J lost 5; bases outside the gene matches: 9. The CDR3 runs 15 residues.

This clone has only a few counts. For the CDR3, the DNA is TGTGCCAGCAGCAGCGGACTAGCGGGAGGGCCGGGGGAGACCCAGTACTTC. It codes for CASSSGLAGGPGETQYF. The chain uses TRBV11-3 and TRBJ2-5; 15 positions agree with TRBD2. In germline, CDR1 is SGHNT, CDR2 YENEEA. Trimming removed 5 bases from V and 5 bases from J; junction bases left unmatched: 9. The CDR3 covers 17 residues.

The rearrangement uses TRBV6-4 and TRBJ2-2; D gene uncertain. The CDR3 is 13 amino acids. CDR1 and CDR2 from the germline V gene are MRHNA and SNTAGT. V gave up 3 bases and J gave up 4 bases, with 6 bases separating them. The CDR3 loop is CASSEGPTGELFF. As DNA, the CDR3 is TGTGCCAGCAGTGAAGGGCCCACCGGGGAGCTGTTTTTT.

At least ten counts were recorded for this clone. The V gene is TRBV2, the J gene TRBJ1-2, with D tentatively TRBD1 (5 bases). The CDR3 loop spans 13 amino acids. Looked up from germline, CDR1 is SNHLY and CDR2 is FYNNEI. V was trimmed by 3 bases and J by 8 bases, leaving 13 bases between them. CDR3 nucleotides: TGTGCCAGCAGTGACAGGGCGGAGGAGGGCTACACCTTC. Translated, it gives CASSDRAEEGYTF.

V gene TRBV29-1 combines with J gene TRBJ1-1; TRBD1 might be the D (6 bases). The CDR3 length is 12 residues. In germline, CDR1 is SQVTM, CDR2 ANQGSEA. V lost 7 bases and J lost 7, with 16 bases in between. As DNA, the CDR3 is TGCAGCGCAGGGGAGAAGACCTATGAAGCTTTCTTT. Residues: CSAGEKTYEAFF. Full variable domain (rest looked up from reference TRBV29-1 and TRBJ1-1): SAVISQKPSRDICQRGTSLTIQCQVDSQVTMMFWYRQQPGQSLTLIATANQGSEATYESGFVIDKFPISRPNLTFSTLTVSNMSPEDSSIYLCSAGEKTYEAFFGQGTRLTVV.

This chain joins TRBV30 and TRBJ1-2; 7 bases fit TRBD1. V shed 8 bases, J shed 4 bases, and the junction held 16 bases outside the gene matches. Germline V lookup: CDR1 GTSNPN, CDR2 SVGIG (reference sequence). CDR3 size: 15 residues. The CDR3 DNA is TGTGCCAGGAACTACAACAGGGGAGGTAGCTATGGCTACACCTTC. Translating gives CARNYNRGGSYGYTF.

This clone was recorded a few times. The CDR3 nucleotides are TGTGCCAGCTCACCACCTGAGAGTAGGGAGACCCAGTACTTC. This sequence encodes CASSPPESRETQYF. V is TRBV18 and J is TRBJ2-5, with no clear D. Trimming left V 0 bases short and J 5 bases short, with 10 bases between. The CDR3 runs 14 residues. Germline loops: CDR1 KGHSH, CDR2 LQKENI.

The CDR3 DNA is TGTGCCAGCAGCTTATTGGGTGGGGGCGTGGAGACCCAGTACTTC. Translation gives CASSLLGGGVETQYF. This chain connects TRBV7-9 to TRBJ2-5; D might be TRBD1 (6 bases). CDR1 and CDR2 (germline): SEHNR, FQNEAQ (reference sequence). The CDR3 is 15 residues long. Trimming shortened V by 2 bases and J by 5 bases, and 15 bases separated the two germline ends.

The chain joins TRBV7-8 to TRBJ2-1; the D call may be TRBD1 or TRBD2 (5 bases each). Germline V CDR1 and CDR2: SGHVS, FQNEAQ. The CDR3 runs 14 residues. The V end was cut by 3 bases, the J end by 6 bases, with 12 bases between. This chain's CDR3 is CASSFSSGANEQFF. The CDR3 DNA sequence: TGTGCCAGCAGCTTTTCCTCCGGGGCCAATGAGCAGTTCTTC. Full variable domain (missing parts from reference TRBV7-8 and TRBJ2-1): GAGVSQSPRYKVAKRGQDVALRCDPISGHVSLFWYQQALGQGPEFLTYFQNEAQLDKSGLPSDRFFAERPEGSVSTLKIQRTQQEDSAVYLCASSFSSGANEQFFGPGTRLTVL.

The chain is built from TRBV6-5 and TRBJ1-1, with D possibly TRBD1 on 6 matching bases. Germline CDR1 MNHEY, CDR2 SVGAGI. Trimming stripped 3 bases from V and 3 bases from J, with 17 bases between. The CDR3 consists of 16 residues. CDR3: CASSYRTVVQDTEAFF. The CDR3 bases are TGTGCCAGCAGTTATCGGACAGTGGTTCAGGACACTGAAGCTTTCTTT.

The V call is TRBV6-6, the J call TRBJ2-1; tentatively, D is TRBD2 (6 bases). The CDR3 loop spans 15 amino acids. Trimming pared 3 bases from V and 7 bases from J, leaving 16 bases between. CDR1 MNHNY and CDR2 SVGAGI come from the germline V gene (reference sequence). CDR3: CASSYNPGLGNEQFF. CDR3 DNA: TGTGCCAGCAGTTATAACCCGGGACTTGGGAATGAGCAGTTCTTC.